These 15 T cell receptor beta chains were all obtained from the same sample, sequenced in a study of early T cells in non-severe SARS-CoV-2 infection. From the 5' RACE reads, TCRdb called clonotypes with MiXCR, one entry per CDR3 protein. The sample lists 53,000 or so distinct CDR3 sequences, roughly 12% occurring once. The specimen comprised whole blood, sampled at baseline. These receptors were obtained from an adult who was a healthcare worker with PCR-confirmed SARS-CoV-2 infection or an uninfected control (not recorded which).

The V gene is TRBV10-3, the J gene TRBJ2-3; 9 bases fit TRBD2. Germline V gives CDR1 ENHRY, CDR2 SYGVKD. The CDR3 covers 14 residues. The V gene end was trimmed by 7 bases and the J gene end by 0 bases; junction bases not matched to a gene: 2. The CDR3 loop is CAIKAGGSTDTQYF. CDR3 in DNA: TGTGCCATCAAGGCGGGAGGGAGCACAGATACGCAGTATTTT.

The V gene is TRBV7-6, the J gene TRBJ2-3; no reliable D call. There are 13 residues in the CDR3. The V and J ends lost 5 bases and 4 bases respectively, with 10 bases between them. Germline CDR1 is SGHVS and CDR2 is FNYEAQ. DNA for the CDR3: TGTGCCAGCAGCCCCTCGGCGGCAGATACGCAGTATTTT. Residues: CASSPSAADTQYF.

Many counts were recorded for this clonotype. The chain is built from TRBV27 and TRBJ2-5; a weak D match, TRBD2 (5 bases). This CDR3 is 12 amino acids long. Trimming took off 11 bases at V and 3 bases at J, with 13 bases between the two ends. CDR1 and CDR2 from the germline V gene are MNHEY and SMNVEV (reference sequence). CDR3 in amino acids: CAGSDSKETQYF. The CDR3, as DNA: TGTGCCGGCTCGGACTCTAAAGAGACCCAGTACTTC.

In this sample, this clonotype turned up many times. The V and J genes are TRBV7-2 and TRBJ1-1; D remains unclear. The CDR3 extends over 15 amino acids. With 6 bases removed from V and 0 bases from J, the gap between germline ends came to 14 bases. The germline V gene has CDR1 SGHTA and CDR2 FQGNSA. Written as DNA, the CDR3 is TGTGCCAGCAGTCCTCAGACGACCGTGAACACTGAAGCTTTCTTT. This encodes CASSPQTTVNTEAFF.

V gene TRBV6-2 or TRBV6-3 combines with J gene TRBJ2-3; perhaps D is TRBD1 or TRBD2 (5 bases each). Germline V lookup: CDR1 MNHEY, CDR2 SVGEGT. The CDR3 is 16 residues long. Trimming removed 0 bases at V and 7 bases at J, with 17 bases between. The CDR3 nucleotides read TGTGCCAGCAGTTACTCTGGGGGATCCCCCTCGAATACGCAGTATTTT. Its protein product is CASSYSGGSPSNTQYF.

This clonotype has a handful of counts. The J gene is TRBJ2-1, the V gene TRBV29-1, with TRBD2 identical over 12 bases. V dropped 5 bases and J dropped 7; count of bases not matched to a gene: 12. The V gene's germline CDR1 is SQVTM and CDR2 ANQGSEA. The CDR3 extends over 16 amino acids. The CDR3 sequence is CSVPGLAGGKWNEQFF. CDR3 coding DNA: TGCAGCGTTCCGGGACTAGCGGGCGGGAAGTGGAATGAGCAGTTCTTC.

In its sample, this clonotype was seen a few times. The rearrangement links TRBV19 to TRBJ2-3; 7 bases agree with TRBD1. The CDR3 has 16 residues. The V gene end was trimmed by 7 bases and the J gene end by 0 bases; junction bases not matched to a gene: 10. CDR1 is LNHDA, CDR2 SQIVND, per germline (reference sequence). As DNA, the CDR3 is TGTGCCAGTACCCAGGGGACAGCGTCGAGCACAGATACGCAGTATTTT. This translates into CASTQGTASSTDTQYF.

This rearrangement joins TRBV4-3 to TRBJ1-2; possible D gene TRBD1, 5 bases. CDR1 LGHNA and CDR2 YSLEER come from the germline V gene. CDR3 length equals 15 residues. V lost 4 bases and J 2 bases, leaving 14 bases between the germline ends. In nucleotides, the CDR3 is TGCGCCAGCAGCCTCAGGGAGGCAGGGAACTATGGCTACACCTTC. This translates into CASSLREAGNYGYTF.

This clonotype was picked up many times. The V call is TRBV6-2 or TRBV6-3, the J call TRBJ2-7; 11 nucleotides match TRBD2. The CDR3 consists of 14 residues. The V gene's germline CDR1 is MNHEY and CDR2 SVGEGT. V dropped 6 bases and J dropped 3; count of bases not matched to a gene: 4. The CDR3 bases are TGTGCCAGCAGGATACTAGCGGGAGTCTACGAGCAGTACTTC. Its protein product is CASRILAGVYEQYF.

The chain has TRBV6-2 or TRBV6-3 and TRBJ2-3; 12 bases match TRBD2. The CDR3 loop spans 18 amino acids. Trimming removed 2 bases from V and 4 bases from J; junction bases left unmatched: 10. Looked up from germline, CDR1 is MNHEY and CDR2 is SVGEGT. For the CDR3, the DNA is TGTGCCAGCAGTTACCCAAGTCAACTAGCGGGAGGTCCAGATACGCAGTATTTT. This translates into CASSYPSQLAGGPDTQYF.

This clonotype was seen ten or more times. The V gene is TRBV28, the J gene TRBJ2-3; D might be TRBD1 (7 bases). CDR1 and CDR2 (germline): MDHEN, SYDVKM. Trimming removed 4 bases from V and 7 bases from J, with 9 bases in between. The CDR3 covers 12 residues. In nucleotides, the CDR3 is TGTGCCAGCAGTTCAGGGGGGAATACGCAGTATTTT. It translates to CASSSGGNTQYF.

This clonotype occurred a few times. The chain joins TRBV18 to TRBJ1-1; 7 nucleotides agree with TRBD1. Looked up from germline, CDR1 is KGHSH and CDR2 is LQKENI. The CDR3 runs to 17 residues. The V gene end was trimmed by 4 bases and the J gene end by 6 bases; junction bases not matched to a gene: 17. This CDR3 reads CASSLPGPTGARAEAFF. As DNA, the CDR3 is TGTGCCAGCTCACTACCAGGCCCTACAGGGGCTAGAGCTGAAGCTTTCTTT.

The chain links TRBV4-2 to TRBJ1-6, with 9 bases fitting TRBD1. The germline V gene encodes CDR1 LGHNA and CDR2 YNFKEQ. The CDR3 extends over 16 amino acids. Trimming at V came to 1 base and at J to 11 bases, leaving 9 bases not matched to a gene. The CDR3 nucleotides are TGTGCCAGCAGCCAAGTCAGCGGGACAGGGCGGACACCCCTCCACTTT. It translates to CASSQVSGTGRTPLHF.

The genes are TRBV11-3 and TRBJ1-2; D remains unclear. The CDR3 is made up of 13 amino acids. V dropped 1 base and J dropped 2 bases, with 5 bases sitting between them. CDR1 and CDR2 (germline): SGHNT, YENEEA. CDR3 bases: TGTGCCAGCAGCTTAGGGCACAACTATGGCTACACCTTC. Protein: CASSLGHNYGYTF.

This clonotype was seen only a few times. The CDR3 DNA sequence: TGTGCCAGCAGCTTGGGACTAGCGGGACCAGATACGCAGTATTTT. This sequence encodes CASSLGLAGPDTQYF. The chain joins TRBV7-3 to TRBJ2-3; 13 nucleotides align to TRBD2. The CDR3 totals 15 residues. Trimming took 3 bases from V and 4 from J; bases not matched to a gene: 1. Germline V gene data show CDR1 as SGHTA and CDR2 as FQGTGA.